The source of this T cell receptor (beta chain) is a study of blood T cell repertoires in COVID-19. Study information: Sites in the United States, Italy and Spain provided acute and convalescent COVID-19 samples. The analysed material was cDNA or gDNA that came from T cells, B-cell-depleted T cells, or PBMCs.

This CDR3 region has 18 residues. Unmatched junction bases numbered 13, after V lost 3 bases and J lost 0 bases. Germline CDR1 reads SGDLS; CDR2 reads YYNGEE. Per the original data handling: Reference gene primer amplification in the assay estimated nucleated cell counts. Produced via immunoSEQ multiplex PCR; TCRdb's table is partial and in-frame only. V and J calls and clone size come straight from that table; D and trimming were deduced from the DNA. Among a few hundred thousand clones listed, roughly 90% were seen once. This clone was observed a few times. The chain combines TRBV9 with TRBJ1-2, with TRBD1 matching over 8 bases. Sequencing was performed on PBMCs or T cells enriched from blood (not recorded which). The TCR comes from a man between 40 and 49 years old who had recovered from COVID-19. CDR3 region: CASSALRDRPIANYGYTF. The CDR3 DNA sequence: TGTGCCAGCAGCGCACTGAGGGACAGGCCAATAGCTAACTATGGCTACACCTTC.